This entry concerns a single TCR beta chain. The sample comes from a study of T cell changes during pregnancy in multiple sclerosis. Trimming removed 5 bases from V and 5 bases from J, with 25 bases in between. CDR3 length: 19 residues. In germline, CDR1 is SGHAT, CDR2 FQNNGV. The repertoire was sequenced with immunoSEQ multiplex PCR; TCRdb's copy has only in-frame clones and lacks some. The data show some 70,000 clones, with roughly nine tenths seen just once and more than 1.1% held by the top ten. The TCR comes from a female donor in good health, enrolled as a control in a pregnancy study. The chain joins TRBV11-2 to TRBJ1-6, with a tentative D call TRBD1 (5 bases). This material consisted of peripheral blood, taken in the second trimester of pregnancy. The CDR3 loop is CASSRTQLTITNHNSPLHF. CDR3 DNA sequence: TGTGCCAGCAGCCGGACACAACTGACCATAACGAATCATAATTCACCCCTCCACTTT.